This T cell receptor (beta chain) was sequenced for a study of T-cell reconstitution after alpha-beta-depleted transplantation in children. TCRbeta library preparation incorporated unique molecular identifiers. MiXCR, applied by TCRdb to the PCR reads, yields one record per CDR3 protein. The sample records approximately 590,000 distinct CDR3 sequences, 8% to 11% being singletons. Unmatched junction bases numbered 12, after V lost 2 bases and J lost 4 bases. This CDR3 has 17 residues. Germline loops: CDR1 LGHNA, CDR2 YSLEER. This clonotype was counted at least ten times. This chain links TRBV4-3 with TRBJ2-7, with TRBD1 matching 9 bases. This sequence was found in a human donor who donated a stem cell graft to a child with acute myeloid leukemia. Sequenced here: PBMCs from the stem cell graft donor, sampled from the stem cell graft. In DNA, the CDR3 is TGCGCCAGCAGCCAAACCTATCCCGGGACAGGGTCGTACGAGCAGTACTTC. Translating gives CASSQTYPGTGSYEQYF.